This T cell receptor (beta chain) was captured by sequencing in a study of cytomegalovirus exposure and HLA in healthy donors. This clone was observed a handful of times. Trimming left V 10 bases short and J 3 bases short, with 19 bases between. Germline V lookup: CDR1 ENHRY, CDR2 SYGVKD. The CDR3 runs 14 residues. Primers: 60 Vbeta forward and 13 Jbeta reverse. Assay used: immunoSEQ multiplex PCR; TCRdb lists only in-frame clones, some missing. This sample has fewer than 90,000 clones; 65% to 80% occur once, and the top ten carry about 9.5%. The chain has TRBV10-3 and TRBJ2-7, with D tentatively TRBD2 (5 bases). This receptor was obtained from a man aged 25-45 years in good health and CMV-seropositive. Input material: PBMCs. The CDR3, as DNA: TGTGCCACCTTACGGTCTGTGGGGAGCTACGAGCAGTACTTC. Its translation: CATLRSVGSYEQYF.